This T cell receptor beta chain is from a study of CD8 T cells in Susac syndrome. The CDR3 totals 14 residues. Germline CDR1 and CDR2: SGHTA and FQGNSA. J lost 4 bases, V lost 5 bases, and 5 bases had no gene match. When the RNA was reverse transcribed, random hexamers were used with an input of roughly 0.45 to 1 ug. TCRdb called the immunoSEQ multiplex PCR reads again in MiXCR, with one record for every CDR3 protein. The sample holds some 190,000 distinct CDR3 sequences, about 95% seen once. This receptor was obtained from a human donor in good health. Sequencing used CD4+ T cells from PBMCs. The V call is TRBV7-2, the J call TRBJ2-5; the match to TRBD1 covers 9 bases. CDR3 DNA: TGTGCCAGCAGCCAAGGGACAGGGAGAGAGACCCAGTACTTC. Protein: CASSQGTGRETQYF.